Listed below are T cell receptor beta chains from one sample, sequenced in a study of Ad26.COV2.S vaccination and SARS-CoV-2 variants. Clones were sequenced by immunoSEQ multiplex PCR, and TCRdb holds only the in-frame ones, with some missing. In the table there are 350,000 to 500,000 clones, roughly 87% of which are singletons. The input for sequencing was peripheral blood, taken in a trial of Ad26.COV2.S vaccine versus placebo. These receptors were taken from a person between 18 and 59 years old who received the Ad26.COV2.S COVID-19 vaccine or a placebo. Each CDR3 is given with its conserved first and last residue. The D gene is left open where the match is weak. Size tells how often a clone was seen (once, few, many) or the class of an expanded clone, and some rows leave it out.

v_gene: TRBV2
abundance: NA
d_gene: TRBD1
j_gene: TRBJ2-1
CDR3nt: TGTGCCAGCAGTAAAACAGGGGGTGAGCAGTTCTTC
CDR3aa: CASSKTGGEQFF

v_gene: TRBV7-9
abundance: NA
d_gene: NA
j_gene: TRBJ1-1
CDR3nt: TGTGCCAGCAGTCCTGGCTGGGGGGGCACTGAAGCTTTCTTT
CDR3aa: CASSPGWGGTEAFF

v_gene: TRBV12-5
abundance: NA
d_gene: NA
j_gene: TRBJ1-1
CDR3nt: TGTGCTAGTGGTTTGCGTATGAACACTGAAGCTTTCTTT
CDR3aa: CASGLRMNTEAFF

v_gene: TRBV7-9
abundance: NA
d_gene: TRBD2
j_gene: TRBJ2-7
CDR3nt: TGTGCCAGCAGTTCCGCGCGGACTAGACCCTACGAGCAGTACTTC
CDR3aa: CASSSARTRPYEQYF

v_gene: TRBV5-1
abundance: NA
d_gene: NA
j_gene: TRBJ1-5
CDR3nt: TGCGCCAGCAGTCTGACAGAAAAGGGTCAGCCCCAGCATTTT
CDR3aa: CASSLTEKGQPQHF

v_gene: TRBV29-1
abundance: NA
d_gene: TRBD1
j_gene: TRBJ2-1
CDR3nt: TGCAGCGTTGACACCGGGACAGGGAACCATGAGCAGTTCTTC
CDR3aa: CSVDTGTGNHEQFF

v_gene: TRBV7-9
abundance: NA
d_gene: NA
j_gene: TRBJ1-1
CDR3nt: TGTGCCAGCAGCCCCGGGTCGTTATACACTGAAGCTTTCTTT
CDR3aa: CASSPGSLYTEAFF

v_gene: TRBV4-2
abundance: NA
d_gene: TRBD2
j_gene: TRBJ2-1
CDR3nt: TGTGCCAGCAGCTTAAGATACAGGTCGGGGGAGGGACCCAATGAGCAGTTCTTC
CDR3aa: CASSLRYRSGEGPNEQFF

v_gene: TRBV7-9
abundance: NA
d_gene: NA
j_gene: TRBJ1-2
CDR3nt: TGTGCCAGCAGCTTTTCAGGAGGGTCCGGCAACGGCACCTTC
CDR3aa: CASSFSGGSGNGTF

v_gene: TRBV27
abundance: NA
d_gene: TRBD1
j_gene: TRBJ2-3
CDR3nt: TGTGCCAGCAGTTTATGGGGGCTGGGACAGGGAATAAGAAGAACTAGCACAGATACGCAGTATTTT
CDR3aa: CASSLWGLGQGIRRTSTDTQYF

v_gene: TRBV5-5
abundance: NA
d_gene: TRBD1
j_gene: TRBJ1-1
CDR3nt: TGTGCCAGCAGGAACCCGGGACAGGGGGCTGTCACTGAAGCTTTCTTT
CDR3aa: CASRNPGQGAVTEAFF

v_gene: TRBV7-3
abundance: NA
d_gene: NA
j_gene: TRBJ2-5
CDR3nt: TGTGCCAGCAGCCCCTTTGGGGCTAGGGGTCCGGAGACCCAGTACTTC
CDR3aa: CASSPFGARGPETQYF

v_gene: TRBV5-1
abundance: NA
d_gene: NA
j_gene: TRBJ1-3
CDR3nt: TGCGCCAGCAGCCCTACTTCGTCGGAGGGTGGAAACACCATATATTTT
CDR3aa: CASSPTSSEGGNTIYF

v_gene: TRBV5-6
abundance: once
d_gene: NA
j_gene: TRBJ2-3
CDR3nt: TGTGCCAGCAGCCGGGGGACCCCGGGGGATACGCAGTATTTT
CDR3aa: CASSRGTPGDTQYF

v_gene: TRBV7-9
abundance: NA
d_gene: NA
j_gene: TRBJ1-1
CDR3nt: TGTGCCAGCAGCCCAGACTTCCGGGACACTGAAGCTTTCTTT
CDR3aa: CASSPDFRDTEAFF

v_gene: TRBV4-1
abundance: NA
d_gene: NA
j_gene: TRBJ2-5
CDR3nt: TGCGCCAGCAGCCAAGGGACCGGGCAAGAGACCCAGTACTTC
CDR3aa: CASSQGTGQETQYF